This paragraph covers one T cell receptor beta chain sequence. Its specificity is unknown. It was the roughly 130-subject validation cohort, separate from the approximately 700-subject first cohort, to which the donors belonged. This sample was taken from a study of cytomegalovirus exposure and HLA in healthy donors. Study context: A later analysis reported the same platform for the 95 to 150 validation repertoires and the roughly 700 first-cohort repertoires.

V lost 2 bases to trimming and J lost 7 bases, with 16 bases between them. The CDR3 is made up of 15 amino acids. Germline lookup yields CDR1 MDHEN and CDR2 SYDVKM. The assay was immunoSEQ multiplex PCR, and TCRdb's table has in-frame clones only and misses some. The sample lists fewer than 120,000 clones, around 90% occurring once. Findings of the study overall: Accounts indicate the classifier identified cytomegalovirus status with strong specificity and sensitivity. Overall, about 160 TCR beta chains were annotated as cytomegalovirus-associated.

This chain links TRBV28 with TRBJ2-3, with D maybe TRBD2 (5 bases). The sequenced sample was PBMCs. This TCR derives from a woman between 18 and 29 years old in good health and CMV-seronegative. The CDR3 reads CASSLGAASSHTQYF. As DNA, the CDR3 is TGTGCCAGCAGTTTAGGAGCGGCCTCGTCCCATACGCAGTATTTT.